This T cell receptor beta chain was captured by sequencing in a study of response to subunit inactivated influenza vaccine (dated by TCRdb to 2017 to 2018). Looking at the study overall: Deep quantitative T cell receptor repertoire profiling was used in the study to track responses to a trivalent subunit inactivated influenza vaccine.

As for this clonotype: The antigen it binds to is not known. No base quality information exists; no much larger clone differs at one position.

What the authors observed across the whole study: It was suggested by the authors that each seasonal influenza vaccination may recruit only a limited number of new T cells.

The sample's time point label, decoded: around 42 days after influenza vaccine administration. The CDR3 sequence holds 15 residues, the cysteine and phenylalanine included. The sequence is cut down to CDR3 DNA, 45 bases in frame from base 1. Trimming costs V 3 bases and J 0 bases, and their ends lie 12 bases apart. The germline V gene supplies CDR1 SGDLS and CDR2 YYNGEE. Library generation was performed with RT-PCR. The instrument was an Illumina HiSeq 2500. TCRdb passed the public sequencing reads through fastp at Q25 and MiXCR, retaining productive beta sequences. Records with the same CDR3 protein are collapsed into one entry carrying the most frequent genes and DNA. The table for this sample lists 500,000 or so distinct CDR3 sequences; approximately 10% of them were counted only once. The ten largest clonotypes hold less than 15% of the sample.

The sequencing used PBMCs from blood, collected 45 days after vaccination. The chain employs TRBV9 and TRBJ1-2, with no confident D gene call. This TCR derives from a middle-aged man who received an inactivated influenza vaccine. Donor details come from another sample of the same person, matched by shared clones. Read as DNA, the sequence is TGTGCCAGCAGCGATCTTAGGCCGCCTAACTATGGCTACACCTTC. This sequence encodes CASSDLRPPNYGYTF.